This T cell receptor (beta chain) came from a study of blood T cell repertoires in COVID-19. The table came from immunoSEQ multiplex PCR; TCRdb's copy has only in-frame clones and leaves some out. The table lists 150,000 or so clones, around 90% of them singletons. This CDR3 region has 14 residues. Germline CDR1 MNHEY, CDR2 SMNVEV (reference sequence). Trimming removed 6 bases from V and 1 base from J, with 9 bases in between. The receptor was isolated from a woman in her 40s who had been exposed to COVID-19. Specimen: PBMCs or T cells enriched from blood (not recorded which). This sequence joins TRBV27 and TRBJ2-2; D possibly corresponds to TRBD2 (5 bases). CDR3 in amino acids: CASSWTVNTGELFF. The CDR3 DNA reads as TGTGCCAGCAGCTGGACTGTGAACACCGGGGAGCTGTTTTTT.